These 8 T cell receptor beta chains share one sample of origin, sequenced in a study of blood T cell repertoires in COVID-19. The repertoire was sequenced with immunoSEQ multiplex PCR; TCRdb's copy has only in-frame clones and lacks some. In the table there are more than 200,000 clones, 81% of which are singletons. Sequenced: peripheral blood. The receptor source for this set is a woman over 75 with acute or convalescent COVID-19.

The V gene is TRBV9, the J gene TRBJ2-2, with TRBD2 as a possible D gene (6 bases). V gave up 1 base and J gave up 3 bases, with 13 bases separating them. The CDR3 covers 16 residues. Germline CDR1 is SGDLS and CDR2 is YYNGEE. The CDR3 coding sequence is TGTGCCAGCAGCGTATTGCAACTAGCTGACACCGGGGAGCTGTTTTTT. It encodes CASSVLQLADTGELFF.

CDR3 residues: CASRLAGGETQYF. CDR3 DNA sequence: TGTGCCAGCAGATTAGCGGGGGGGGAGACCCAGTACTTC. The chain couples TRBV2 to TRBJ2-5, with 11 bases aligning to TRBD2. Looked up from germline, CDR1 is SNHLY and CDR2 is FYNNEI. The V gene end was trimmed by 6 bases and the J gene end by 5 bases; junction bases not matched to a gene: 2. The CDR3 extends over 13 amino acids.

The chain carries TRBV15 and TRBJ2-5; 10 bases are shared with TRBD1. CDR1 and CDR2 (germline): LNHNV, YYDKDF (reference sequence). The CDR3 is 18 amino acids. Unmatched junction bases numbered 11, after V lost 2 bases and J lost 2 bases. The CDR3 DNA reads TGTGCCACCAGCAGAAAGACAGGGGGCGCCGGGGGACAAGAGACCCAGTACTTC. Translating gives CATSRKTGGAGGQETQYF.

The V call is TRBV6-6, the J call TRBJ2-7; TRBD1 is a possible D gene (6 bases). Trimming removed 0 bases at V and 2 bases at J, with 11 bases between. Germline lookup yields CDR1 MNHNY and CDR2 SVGAGI (reference sequence). The CDR3 has 15 residues. The CDR3 spells CASSYSKQGTYEQYF. The CDR3 DNA follows: TGTGCCAGCAGTTACTCGAAACAGGGCACCTACGAGCAGTACTTC.

The chain uses TRBV6-5 and TRBJ1-5; TRBD1 might be the D (5 bases). CDR1 is MNHEY, CDR2 SVGAGI, per germline. The CDR3 extends over 14 amino acids. V lost 6 bases and J 1 base, leaving 10 bases between the germline ends. CDR3 sequence (DNA): TGTGCCAGCAGAACGGGGGGAAGCAATCAGCCCCAGCATTTT. It codes for CASRTGGSNQPQHF.

The rearrangement uses TRBV6-5 and TRBJ1-2; tentatively, D is TRBD1 (6 bases). Germline V CDR1 and CDR2: MNHEY, SVGAGI. Trimming took 6 bases from V and 13 from J, leaving 18 bases between them. CDR3 size: 12 residues. The CDR3 DNA sequence: TGTGCCAGCAGGGTACCTCTGACAGGAATCACCTTC. Translation: CASRVPLTGITF.

Comments on this clone: The junction shows a germline mismatch at one end, possibly a read error. This sequence joins TRBV7-3 and TRBJ2-3; 12 positions agree with TRBD2. This CDR3 has 15 amino acids. Germline loops: CDR1 SGHTA, CDR2 FQGTGA. The CDR3 reads CASSVTSGRPDTQYF. In nucleotides, the CDR3 is TGTGCCAGCAGCGTAACTAGCGGGAGGCCAGATACGCAGTATTTT.

This chain connects TRBV9 to TRBJ2-3; D is possibly TRBD2 (6 bases). The germline V and J ends were trimmed by 3 bases and 8 bases, with 13 bases remaining between them. Per germline, CDR1 SGDLS and CDR2 YYNGEE. The CDR3 runs to 13 residues. The CDR3 loop is CASSAGGSGTQYF. In DNA, the CDR3 is TGTGCCAGCAGCGCTGGGGGGTCTGGTACGCAGTATTTT.